One TCR beta chain is described in this entry. No antigen is known for it. This sample is drawn from a study of STAT5B mutations in CD4+ large granular lymphocyte leukemia. Study results and caveats: CD4-sorted patient repertoires seemed more clonal than healthy CD4+ repertoires. TRBV06-family usage was enriched in top patient clones (8/27) versus controls (2/35).

The CDR3 is made up of 15 amino acids. Germline CDR1 is MGHRA and CDR2 is YSYEKL. With V trimmed by 1 base and J by 10 bases, 9 bases remained unmatched. Authors' data handling: The detection floor for productive clonotype frequency was 2.59 x 10-5. Measured with immunoSEQ multiplex PCR; TCRdb has only the in-frame clones, and not every one. The V and J calls and clone size come from that table; D and trimming were worked out from the DNA. The repertoire holds approximately 31,000 clones, with around 72% as singletons. The V and J genes are TRBV4-1 and TRBJ1-1; the match to TRBD1 covers 10 bases. Sequencing was carried out using CD4+ T cells from blood buffy coats. The origin of this receptor is a human donor in good health. The DNA for the CDR3 is TGCGCCAGCAGCCAAGGATCGGGACAGGGGCTAAGAGCTTTCTTT. The encoded protein is CASSQGSGQGLRAFF.